A single T cell receptor (beta chain) is shown here with its context. Assay used: immunoSEQ multiplex PCR; TCRdb lists only in-frame clones, some missing. The table records approximately 50,000 clones, around 83% of them present only once. This sample is drawn from a study of blood T cell repertoires in COVID-19. The CDR3 has 12 residues. From germline, CDR1 is MGHRA and CDR2 YSYEKL. V was shortened by 0 bases and J by 7 bases, with 4 bases between the two germline ends. The receptor was derived from a man between 70 and 80 years old with active COVID-19. This chain joins TRBV4-1 and TRBJ2-1; D is uncertain. The specimen sequenced was peripheral blood. In DNA, the CDR3 is TGCGCCAGCAGCCAAGACCCGAATGAGCAGTTCTTC. It codes for CASSQDPNEQFF.